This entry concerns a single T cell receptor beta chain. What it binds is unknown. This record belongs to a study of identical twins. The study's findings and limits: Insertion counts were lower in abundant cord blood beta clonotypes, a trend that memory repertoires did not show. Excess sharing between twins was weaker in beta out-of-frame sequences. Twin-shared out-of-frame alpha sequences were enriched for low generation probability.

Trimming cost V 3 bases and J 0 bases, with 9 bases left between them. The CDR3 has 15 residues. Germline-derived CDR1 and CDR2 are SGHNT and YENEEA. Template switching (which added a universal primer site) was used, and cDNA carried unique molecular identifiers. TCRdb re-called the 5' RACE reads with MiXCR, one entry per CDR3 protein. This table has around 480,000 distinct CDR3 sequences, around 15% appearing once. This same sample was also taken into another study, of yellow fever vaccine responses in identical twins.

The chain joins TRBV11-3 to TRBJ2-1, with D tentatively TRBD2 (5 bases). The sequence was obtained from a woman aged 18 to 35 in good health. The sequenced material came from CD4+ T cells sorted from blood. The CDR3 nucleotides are TGTGCCAGCAGCTTTGAGGGTGGCTCCTACAATGAGCAGTTCTTC. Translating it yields CASSFEGGSYNEQFF.